This is a list of T cell receptor beta chains from one sample in a study of T-cell reconstitution after alpha-beta-depleted transplantation in children. TCRdb reprocessed the PCR reads via MiXCR and lists one record per CDR3 protein. The sample records about 500,000 distinct CDR3 sequences, 30% to 35% being singletons. Material: PBMCs from the stem cell graft donor, obtained from the stem cell graft. These receptors all come from a human donor who donated a stem cell graft to a child with aplastic anemia. The CDR3 runs from the conserved cysteine through the conserved F or W. Each record gives: CDR3 length, D gene, clone size, J gene, V gene, CDR3 protein, CDR3 DNA. D genes are given only for firm matches. Expanded clones get a size class; other rows say once, few or many, or leave the size out.

len: 12
d_gene: NA
abundance: few
j_gene: TRBJ2-1
v_gene: TRBV6-6
CDR3aa: CASSTNEWEQFF
CDR3nt: TGTGCCAGCAGTACTAACGAGTGGGAGCAGTTCTTC

len: 14
d_gene: NA
abundance: NA
j_gene: TRBJ2-2
v_gene: TRBV29-1
CDR3aa: CSAAGQLNTGELFF
CDR3nt: TGCAGCGCGGCGGGACAGCTGAACACCGGGGAGCTGTTTTTT

len: 16
d_gene: TRBD2
abundance: NA
j_gene: TRBJ2-1
v_gene: TRBV5-1
CDR3aa: CASRSSAGEAYNEQFF
CDR3nt: TGCGCCAGCAGGTCGTCAGCGGGAGAGGCCTACAATGAGCAGTTCTTC

len: 13
d_gene: TRBD2
abundance: NA
j_gene: TRBJ2-5
v_gene: TRBV20-1
CDR3aa: CSAPLAAQETQYF
CDR3nt: TGCAGTGCCCCTCTAGCGGCCCAAGAGACCCAGTACTTC

len: 15
d_gene: NA
abundance: NA
j_gene: TRBJ1-4
v_gene: TRBV29-1
CDR3aa: CSVGGLSGANEKLFF
CDR3nt: TGCAGCGTGGGGGGGCTTTCGGGGGCTAATGAAAAACTGTTTTTT

len: 14
d_gene: NA
abundance: once
j_gene: TRBJ1-1
v_gene: TRBV18
CDR3aa: CASSGSGQTFEAFF
CDR3nt: TGTGCCAGCTCGGGATCCGGACAGACGTTTGAAGCTTTCTTT

len: 14
d_gene: TRBD1
abundance: few
j_gene: TRBJ2-1
v_gene: TRBV29-1
CDR3aa: CSVGGQGFPNEQFF
CDR3nt: TGCAGCGTTGGTGGACAGGGTTTCCCCAATGAGCAGTTCTTC

len: 15
d_gene: NA
abundance: NA
j_gene: TRBJ2-5
v_gene: TRBV5-1
CDR3aa: CASSLAGQFQETQYF
CDR3nt: TGCGCCAGCAGCTTGGCCGGACAGTTCCAAGAGACCCAGTACTTC

len: 17
d_gene: TRBD2
abundance: NA
j_gene: TRBJ2-4
v_gene: TRBV5-4
CDR3aa: CASSSTSGRWAKNIQYF
CDR3nt: TGTGCCAGCAGCTCGACTAGCGGGAGGTGGGCCAAAAACATTCAGTACTTC

len: 16
d_gene: TRBD2
abundance: NA
j_gene: TRBJ2-5
v_gene: TRBV7-2
CDR3aa: CASSPPGRRGVETQYF
CDR3nt: TGTGCCAGCAGCCCGCCCGGGAGGCGTGGAGTGGAGACCCAGTACTTC

len: 13
d_gene: NA
abundance: NA
j_gene: TRBJ1-1
v_gene: TRBV7-9
CDR3aa: CASSPRPSTEAFF
CDR3nt: TGTGCCAGCAGCCCAAGGCCCAGCACTGAAGCTTTCTTT

len: 14
d_gene: NA
abundance: few
j_gene: TRBJ2-2
v_gene: TRBV20-1
CDR3aa: CSARRRVDTGELFF
CDR3nt: TGCAGTGCTAGACGCAGGGTAGACACCGGGGAGCTGTTTTTT

len: 15
d_gene: TRBD1
abundance: NA
j_gene: TRBJ1-1
v_gene: TRBV4-3
CDR3aa: CASSQEGTENTEAFF
CDR3nt: TGCGCCAGCAGCCAAGAAGGGACAGAAAACACTGAAGCTTTCTTT

len: 12
d_gene: NA
abundance: once
j_gene: TRBJ2-7
v_gene: TRBV3-1
CDR3aa: CASSQVQHEQYF
CDR3nt: TGTGCCAGCAGCCAAGTGCAGCACGAGCAGTACTTC

len: 14
d_gene: NA
abundance: NA
j_gene: TRBJ1-2
v_gene: TRBV20-1
CDR3aa: CSAARDLDNYGYTF
CDR3nt: TGCAGTGCCGCGAGGGATCTCGATAACTATGGCTACACCTTC

len: 14
d_gene: TRBD2
abundance: NA
j_gene: TRBJ2-5
v_gene: TRBV5-6
CDR3aa: CASSSSGIRETQYF
CDR3nt: TGTGCCAGCAGCTCAAGCGGGATCCGAGAGACCCAGTACTTC

len: 13
d_gene: TRBD2
abundance: few
j_gene: TRBJ2-1
v_gene: TRBV6-4
CDR3aa: CASSEAASGEQFF
CDR3nt: TGTGCCAGCAGTGAGGCCGCTAGCGGCGAGCAGTTCTTC

len: 15
d_gene: NA
abundance: few
j_gene: TRBJ1-5
v_gene: TRBV7-2
CDR3aa: CASSLTVVSNQPQHF
CDR3nt: TGTGCCAGCAGCTTAACAGTAGTTAGCAATCAGCCCCAGCATTTT

len: 15
d_gene: TRBD1
abundance: NA
j_gene: TRBJ2-7
v_gene: TRBV4-1
CDR3aa: CASSQGDRGRYEQYF
CDR3nt: TGCGCCAGCAGCCAAGGAGACAGGGGGCGGTACGAGCAGTACTTC

len: 16
d_gene: NA
abundance: few
j_gene: TRBJ2-3
v_gene: TRBV7-9
CDR3aa: CASSYRESGLTDTQYF
CDR3nt: TGTGCCAGCAGCTACAGGGAATCGGGTCTCACAGATACGCAGTATTTT

len: 9
d_gene: NA
abundance: NA
j_gene: TRBJ1-1
v_gene: TRBV29-1
CDR3aa: CSVDPEAFF
CDR3nt: TGCAGCGTTGATCCCGAAGCTTTCTTT

len: 15
d_gene: NA
abundance: NA
j_gene: TRBJ1-5
v_gene: TRBV18
CDR3aa: CASSPGLTGNQPQHF
CDR3nt: TGTGCCAGCTCACCGGGACTCACTGGGAATCAGCCCCAGCATTTT

len: 14
d_gene: NA
abundance: NA
j_gene: TRBJ1-5
v_gene: TRBV19
CDR3aa: CASSRDWSNQPQHF
CDR3nt: TGTGCCAGTAGCCGGGACTGGAGCAATCAGCCCCAGCATTTT

len: 13
d_gene: NA
abundance: many
j_gene: TRBJ2-5
v_gene: TRBV7-2
CDR3aa: CASSLGGRETQYF
CDR3nt: TGTGCCAGCAGTTTAGGAGGGCGAGAGACCCAGTACTTC

len: 14
d_gene: NA
abundance: NA
j_gene: TRBJ2-1
v_gene: TRBV3-1
CDR3aa: CASSQVAGDNEQFF
CDR3nt: TGTGCCAGCAGCCAAGTCGCAGGGGACAATGAGCAGTTCTTC

len: 15
d_gene: TRBD1
abundance: NA
j_gene: TRBJ1-2
v_gene: TRBV12-3/TRBV12-4
CDR3aa: CASSFWTGPNYGYTF
CDR3nt: TGTGCCAGCAGTTTCTGGACAGGGCCAAACTATGGCTACACCTTC

len: 17
d_gene: TRBD2
abundance: NA
j_gene: TRBJ2-3
v_gene: TRBV27
CDR3aa: CASRHKRTSGMGSTQYF
CDR3nt: TGTGCCAGCAGACACAAGAGGACTAGCGGGATGGGGAGTACGCAGTATTTT

len: 14
d_gene: TRBD1
abundance: NA
j_gene: TRBJ1-5
v_gene: TRBV20-1
CDR3aa: CSASKTGGNQPQHF
CDR3nt: TGCAGTGCTAGCAAGACAGGGGGCAATCAGCCCCAGCATTTT

len: 14
d_gene: NA
abundance: few
j_gene: TRBJ1-5
v_gene: TRBV30
CDR3aa: CAWSVDLRNQPQHF
CDR3nt: TGTGCCTGGAGTGTAGACTTACGCAATCAGCCCCAGCATTTT

len: 14
d_gene: NA
abundance: NA
j_gene: TRBJ1-1
v_gene: TRBV3-1
CDR3aa: CASSPWTLNTEAFF
CDR3nt: TGTGCCAGCAGCCCGTGGACACTAAACACTGAAGCTTTCTTT

len: 12
d_gene: NA
abundance: NA
j_gene: TRBJ2-3
v_gene: TRBV24-1
CDR3aa: CATSEEIDTQYF
CDR3nt: TGTGCCACCAGTGAAGAGATCGATACGCAGTATTTT

len: 13
d_gene: NA
abundance: few
j_gene: TRBJ1-2
v_gene: TRBV29-1
CDR3aa: CSVEREGGYGYTF
CDR3nt: TGCAGCGTTGAAAGGGAGGGGGGCTATGGCTACACCTTC